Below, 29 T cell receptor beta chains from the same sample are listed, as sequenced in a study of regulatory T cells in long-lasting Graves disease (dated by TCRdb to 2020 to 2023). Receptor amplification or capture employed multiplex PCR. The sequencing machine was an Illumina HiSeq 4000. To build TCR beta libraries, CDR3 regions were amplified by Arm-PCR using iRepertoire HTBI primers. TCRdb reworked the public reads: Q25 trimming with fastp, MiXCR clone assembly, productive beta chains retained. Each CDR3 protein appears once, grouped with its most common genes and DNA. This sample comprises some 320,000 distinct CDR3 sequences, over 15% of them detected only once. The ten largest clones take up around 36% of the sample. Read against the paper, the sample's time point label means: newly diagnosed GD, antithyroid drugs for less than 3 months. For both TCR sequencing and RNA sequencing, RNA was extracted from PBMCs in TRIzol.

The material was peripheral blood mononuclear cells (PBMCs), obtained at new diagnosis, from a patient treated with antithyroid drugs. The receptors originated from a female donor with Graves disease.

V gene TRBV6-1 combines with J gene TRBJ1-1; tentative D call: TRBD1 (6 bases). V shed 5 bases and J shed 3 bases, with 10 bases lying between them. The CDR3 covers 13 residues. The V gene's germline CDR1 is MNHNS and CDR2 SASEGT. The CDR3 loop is CASSRTGHTEAFF. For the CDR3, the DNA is TGTGCCAGCAGTCGAACAGGGCACACTGAAGCTTTCTTT.

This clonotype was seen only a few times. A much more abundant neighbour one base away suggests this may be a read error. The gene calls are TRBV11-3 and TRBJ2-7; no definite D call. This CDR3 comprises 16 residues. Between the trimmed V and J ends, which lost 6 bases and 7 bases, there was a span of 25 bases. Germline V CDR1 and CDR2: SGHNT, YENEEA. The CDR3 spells CASSPYQVVVYNEQYF. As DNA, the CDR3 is TGTGCCAGCAGTCCCTATCAGGTTGTGGTCTACAATGAGCAGTACTTC.

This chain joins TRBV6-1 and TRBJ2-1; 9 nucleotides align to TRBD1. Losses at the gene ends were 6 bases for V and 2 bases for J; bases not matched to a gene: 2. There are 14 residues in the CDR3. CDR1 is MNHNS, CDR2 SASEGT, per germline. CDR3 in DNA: TGTGCCAGCAGACAGGGGGCGGCCTACAATGAGCAGTTCTTC. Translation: CASRQGAAYNEQFF.

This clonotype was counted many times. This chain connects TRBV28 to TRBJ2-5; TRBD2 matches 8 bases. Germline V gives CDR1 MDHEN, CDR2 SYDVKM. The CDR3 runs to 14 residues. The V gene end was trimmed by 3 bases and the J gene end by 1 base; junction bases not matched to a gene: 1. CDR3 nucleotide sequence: TGTGCCAGCAGTTTCGGGGGGGCCCAAGAGACCCAGTACTTC. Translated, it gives CASSFGGAQETQYF.

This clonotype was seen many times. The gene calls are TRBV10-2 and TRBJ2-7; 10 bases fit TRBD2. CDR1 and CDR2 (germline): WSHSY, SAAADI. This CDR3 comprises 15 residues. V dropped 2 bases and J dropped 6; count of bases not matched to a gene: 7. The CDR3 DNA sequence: TGCGCCAGCAGTGAGCGTCTAGCGGGAGTTGGCGAGCAGTACTTC. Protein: CASSERLAGVGEQYF.

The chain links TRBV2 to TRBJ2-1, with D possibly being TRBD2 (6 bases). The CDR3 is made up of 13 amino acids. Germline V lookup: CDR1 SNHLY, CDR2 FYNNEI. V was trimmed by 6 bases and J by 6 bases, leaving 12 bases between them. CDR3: CASSAGLINEQFF. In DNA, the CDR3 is TGTGCCAGCAGCGCGGGACTGATCAATGAGCAGTTCTTC.

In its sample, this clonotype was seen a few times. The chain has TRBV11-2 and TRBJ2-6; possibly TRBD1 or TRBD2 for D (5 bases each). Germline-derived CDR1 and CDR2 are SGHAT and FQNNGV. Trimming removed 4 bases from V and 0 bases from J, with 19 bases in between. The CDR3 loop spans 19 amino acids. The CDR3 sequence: CASSSGPPVRHSGANVLTF. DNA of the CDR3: TGTGCCAGCAGCTCGGGACCGCCTGTGAGACACTCTGGGGCCAACGTCCTGACTTTC.

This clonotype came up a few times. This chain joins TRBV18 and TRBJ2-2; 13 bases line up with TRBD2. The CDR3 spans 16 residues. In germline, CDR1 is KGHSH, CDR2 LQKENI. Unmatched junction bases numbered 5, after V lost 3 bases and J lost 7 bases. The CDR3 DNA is TGTGCCAGCTCACCTCGACTAGCGGGAGGAAACGGGGAGCTGTTTTTT. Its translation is CASSPRLAGGNGELFF.

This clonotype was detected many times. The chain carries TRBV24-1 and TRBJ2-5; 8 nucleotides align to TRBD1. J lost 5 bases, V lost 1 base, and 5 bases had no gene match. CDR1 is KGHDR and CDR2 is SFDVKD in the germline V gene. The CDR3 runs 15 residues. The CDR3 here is CATSDFQGAWETQYF. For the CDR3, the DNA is TGTGCCACCAGTGATTTTCAGGGGGCTTGGGAGACCCAGTACTTC.

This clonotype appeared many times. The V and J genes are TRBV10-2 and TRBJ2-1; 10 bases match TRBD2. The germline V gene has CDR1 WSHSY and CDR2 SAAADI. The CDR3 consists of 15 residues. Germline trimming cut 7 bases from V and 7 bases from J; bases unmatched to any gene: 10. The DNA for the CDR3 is TGCGCCAGCACGGTGCTAGCGGGAGTGCTTAATGAGCAGTTCTTC. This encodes CASTVLAGVLNEQFF.

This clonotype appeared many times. DNA for the CDR3: TGTGCCAGCAGTGAAGCCGGTCATCAGCCCCAGCATTTT. Protein: CASSEAGHQPQHF. This rearrangement joins TRBV6-1 to TRBJ1-5; the D is unclear. The V gene lost 0 bases and the J gene lost 5 bases, with 5 bases spanning the gap. CDR3 size: 13 residues. CDR1 MNHNS and CDR2 SASEGT come from the germline V gene.

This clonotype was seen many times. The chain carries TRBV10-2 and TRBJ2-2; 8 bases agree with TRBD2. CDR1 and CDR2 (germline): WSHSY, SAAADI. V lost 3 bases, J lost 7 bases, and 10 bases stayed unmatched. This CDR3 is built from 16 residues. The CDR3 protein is CASSERAAGAGGELFF. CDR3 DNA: TGCGCCAGCAGTGAACGGGCAGCGGGAGCGGGCGGGGAGCTGTTTTTT.

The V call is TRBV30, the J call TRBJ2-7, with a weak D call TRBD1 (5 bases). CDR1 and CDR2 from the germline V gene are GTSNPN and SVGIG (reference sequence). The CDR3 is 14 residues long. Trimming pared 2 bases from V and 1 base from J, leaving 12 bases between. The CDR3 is CAWSRLKGSYEQYF. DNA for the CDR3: TGTGCCTGGAGTAGGTTGAAGGGGTCCTACGAGCAGTACTTC. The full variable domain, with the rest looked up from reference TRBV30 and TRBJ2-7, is SQTIHQWPATLVQPVGSPLSLECTVEGTSNPNLYWYRQAAGRGLQLLFYSVGIGQISSEVPQNLSASRPQDRQFILSSKKLLLSDSGFYLCAWSRLKGSYEQYFGPGTRLTVT.

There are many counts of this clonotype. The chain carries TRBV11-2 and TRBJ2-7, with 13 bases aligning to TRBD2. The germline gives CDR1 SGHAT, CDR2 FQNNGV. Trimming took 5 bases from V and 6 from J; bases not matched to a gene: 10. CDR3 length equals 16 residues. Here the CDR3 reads CASSPLTSGRAIEQYF. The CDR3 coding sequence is TGTGCCAGCAGCCCACTCACTAGCGGGAGGGCCATCGAGCAGTACTTC. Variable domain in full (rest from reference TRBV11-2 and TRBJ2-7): EAGVAQSPRYKIIEKRQSVAFWCNPISGHATLYWYQQILGQGPKLLIQFQNNGVVDDSQLPKDRFSAERLKGVDSTLKIQPAKLEDSAVYLCASSPLTSGRAIEQYFGPGTRLTVT.

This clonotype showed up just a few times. CDR3 protein: CASSASENEQFF. CDR3 sequence (DNA): TGTGCCAGCAGCGCTAGCGAGAATGAGCAGTTCTTC. This chain connects TRBV9 to TRBJ2-1; a possible D gene is TRBD2 (6 bases). The CDR3 is 12 residues long. Trimming took 3 bases from V and 7 from J, leaving 8 bases between them. Germline V gives CDR1 SGDLS, CDR2 YYNGEE.

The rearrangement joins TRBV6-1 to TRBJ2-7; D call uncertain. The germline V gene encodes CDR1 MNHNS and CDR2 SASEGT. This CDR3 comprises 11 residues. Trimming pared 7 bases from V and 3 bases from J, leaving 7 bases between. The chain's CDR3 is CASTQNYEQYF. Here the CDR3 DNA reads TGTGCCAGCACCCAGAACTACGAGCAGTACTTC.

CDR3 bases: TGTGCCAGCAGGAGGGACAGGCCGCCCTATGGCTACACCTTC. Translating it yields CASRRDRPPYGYTF. The V and J genes are TRBV2 and TRBJ1-2, with 8 bases aligning to TRBD1. From germline, CDR1 is SNHLY and CDR2 FYNNEI. The CDR3 extends over 14 amino acids. Trimming cost V 6 bases and J 4 bases; bases outside gene matches: 7.

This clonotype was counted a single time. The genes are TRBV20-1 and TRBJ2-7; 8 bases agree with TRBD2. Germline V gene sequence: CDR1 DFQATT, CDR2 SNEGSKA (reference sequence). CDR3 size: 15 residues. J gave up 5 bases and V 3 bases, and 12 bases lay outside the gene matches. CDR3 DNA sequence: TGCAGTGCTAGGGTTAGGAAAAGCGGGAGTAACGAGCAGTACTTC. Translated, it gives CSARVRKSGSNEQYF.

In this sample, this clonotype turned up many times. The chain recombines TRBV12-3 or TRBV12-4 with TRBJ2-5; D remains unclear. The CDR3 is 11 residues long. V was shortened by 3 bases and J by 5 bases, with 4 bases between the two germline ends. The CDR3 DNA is TGTGCCAGCAGTTTTGGGGAGACCCAGTACTTC. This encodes CASSFGETQYF.

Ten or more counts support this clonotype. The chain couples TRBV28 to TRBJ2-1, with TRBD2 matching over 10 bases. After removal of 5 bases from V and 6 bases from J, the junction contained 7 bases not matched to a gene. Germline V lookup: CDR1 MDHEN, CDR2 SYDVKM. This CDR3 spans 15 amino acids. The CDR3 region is CASSPAGGPLNEQFF. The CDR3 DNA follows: TGTGCCAGCAGTCCAGCGGGAGGGCCTCTCAATGAGCAGTTCTTC.

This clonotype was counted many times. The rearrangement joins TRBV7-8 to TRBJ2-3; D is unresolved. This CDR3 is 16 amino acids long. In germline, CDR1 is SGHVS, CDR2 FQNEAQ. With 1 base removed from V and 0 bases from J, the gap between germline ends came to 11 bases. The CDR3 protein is CASSLGWIHSTDTQYF. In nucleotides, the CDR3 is TGTGCCAGCAGCTTAGGGTGGATACATAGCACAGATACGCAGTATTTT.

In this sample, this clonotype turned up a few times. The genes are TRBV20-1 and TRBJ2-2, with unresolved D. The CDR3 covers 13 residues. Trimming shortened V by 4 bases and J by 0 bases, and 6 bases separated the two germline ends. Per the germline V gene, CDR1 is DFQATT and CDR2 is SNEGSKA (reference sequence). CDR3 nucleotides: TGCAGTGCTAAGGACCCGAACACCGGGGAGCTGTTTTTT. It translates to CSAKDPNTGELFF.

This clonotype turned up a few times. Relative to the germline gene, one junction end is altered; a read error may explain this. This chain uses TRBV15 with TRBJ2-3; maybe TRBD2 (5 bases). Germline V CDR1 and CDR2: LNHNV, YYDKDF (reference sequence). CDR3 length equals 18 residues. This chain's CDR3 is CATSRDTLARGPTDTQCF. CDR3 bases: TGTGCGACCAGCAGAGATACTCTGGCGCGAGGGCCCACAGATACTCAGTGTTTT.

CDR3 protein: CSARPPGQGIQPQHF. The CDR3 DNA is TGCAGTGCTAGACCCCCGGGACAGGGGATCCAGCCCCAGCATTTT. J is TRBJ1-5 and V is TRBV20-1, with 10 nucleotides matching TRBD1. Trimming at V came to 2 bases and at J to 7 bases, leaving 8 bases not matched to a gene. The germline CDR1 and CDR2 sequences are DFQATT and SNEGSKA (reference sequence). CDR3 length equals 15 residues.

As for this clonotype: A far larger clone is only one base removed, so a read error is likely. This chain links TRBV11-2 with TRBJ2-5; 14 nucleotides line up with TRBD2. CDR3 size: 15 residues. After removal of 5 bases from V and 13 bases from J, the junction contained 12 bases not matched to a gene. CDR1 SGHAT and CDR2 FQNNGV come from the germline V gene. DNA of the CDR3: TGTGCCAGCAGCCCGACTAGCGGGGGGGCGGGCATTCGGTACTTC. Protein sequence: CASSPTSGGAGIRYF.

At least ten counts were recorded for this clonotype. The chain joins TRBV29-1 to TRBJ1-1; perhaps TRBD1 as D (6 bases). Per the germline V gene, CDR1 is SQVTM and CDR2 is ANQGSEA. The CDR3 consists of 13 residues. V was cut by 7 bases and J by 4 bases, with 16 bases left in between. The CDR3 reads CSAELQGGTEAFF. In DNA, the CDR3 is TGCAGCGCAGAACTACAGGGAGGCACTGAAGCTTTCTTT.

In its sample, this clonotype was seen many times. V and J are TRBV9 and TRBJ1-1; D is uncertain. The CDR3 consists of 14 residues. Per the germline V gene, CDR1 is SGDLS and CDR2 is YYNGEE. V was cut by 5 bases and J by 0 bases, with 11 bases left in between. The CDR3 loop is CASSSDGLNTEAFF. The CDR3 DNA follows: TGTGCCAGCAGTTCGGACGGACTGAACACTGAAGCTTTCTTT.

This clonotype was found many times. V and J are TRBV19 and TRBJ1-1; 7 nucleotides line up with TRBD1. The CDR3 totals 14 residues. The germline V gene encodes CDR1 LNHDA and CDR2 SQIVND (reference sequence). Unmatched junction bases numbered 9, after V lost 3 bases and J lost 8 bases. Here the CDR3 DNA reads TGTGCCAGTAGTATTTTGCTTAGGGGGCCCGAAGCTTTCTTT. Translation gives CASSILLRGPEAFF. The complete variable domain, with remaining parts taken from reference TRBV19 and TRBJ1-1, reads DGGITQSPKYLFRKEGQNVTLSCEQNLNHDAMYWYRQDPGQGLRLIYYSQIVNDFQKGDIAEGYSVSREKKESFPLTVTSAQKNPTAFYLCASSILLRGPEAFFGQGTRLTVV.

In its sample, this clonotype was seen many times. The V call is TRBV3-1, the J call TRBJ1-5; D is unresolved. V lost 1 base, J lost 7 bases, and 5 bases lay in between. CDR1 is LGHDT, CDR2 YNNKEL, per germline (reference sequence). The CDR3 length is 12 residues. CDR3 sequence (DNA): TGTGCCAGCAGCCAAGGGGAACAGCCCCAGCATTTT. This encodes CASSQGEQPQHF.